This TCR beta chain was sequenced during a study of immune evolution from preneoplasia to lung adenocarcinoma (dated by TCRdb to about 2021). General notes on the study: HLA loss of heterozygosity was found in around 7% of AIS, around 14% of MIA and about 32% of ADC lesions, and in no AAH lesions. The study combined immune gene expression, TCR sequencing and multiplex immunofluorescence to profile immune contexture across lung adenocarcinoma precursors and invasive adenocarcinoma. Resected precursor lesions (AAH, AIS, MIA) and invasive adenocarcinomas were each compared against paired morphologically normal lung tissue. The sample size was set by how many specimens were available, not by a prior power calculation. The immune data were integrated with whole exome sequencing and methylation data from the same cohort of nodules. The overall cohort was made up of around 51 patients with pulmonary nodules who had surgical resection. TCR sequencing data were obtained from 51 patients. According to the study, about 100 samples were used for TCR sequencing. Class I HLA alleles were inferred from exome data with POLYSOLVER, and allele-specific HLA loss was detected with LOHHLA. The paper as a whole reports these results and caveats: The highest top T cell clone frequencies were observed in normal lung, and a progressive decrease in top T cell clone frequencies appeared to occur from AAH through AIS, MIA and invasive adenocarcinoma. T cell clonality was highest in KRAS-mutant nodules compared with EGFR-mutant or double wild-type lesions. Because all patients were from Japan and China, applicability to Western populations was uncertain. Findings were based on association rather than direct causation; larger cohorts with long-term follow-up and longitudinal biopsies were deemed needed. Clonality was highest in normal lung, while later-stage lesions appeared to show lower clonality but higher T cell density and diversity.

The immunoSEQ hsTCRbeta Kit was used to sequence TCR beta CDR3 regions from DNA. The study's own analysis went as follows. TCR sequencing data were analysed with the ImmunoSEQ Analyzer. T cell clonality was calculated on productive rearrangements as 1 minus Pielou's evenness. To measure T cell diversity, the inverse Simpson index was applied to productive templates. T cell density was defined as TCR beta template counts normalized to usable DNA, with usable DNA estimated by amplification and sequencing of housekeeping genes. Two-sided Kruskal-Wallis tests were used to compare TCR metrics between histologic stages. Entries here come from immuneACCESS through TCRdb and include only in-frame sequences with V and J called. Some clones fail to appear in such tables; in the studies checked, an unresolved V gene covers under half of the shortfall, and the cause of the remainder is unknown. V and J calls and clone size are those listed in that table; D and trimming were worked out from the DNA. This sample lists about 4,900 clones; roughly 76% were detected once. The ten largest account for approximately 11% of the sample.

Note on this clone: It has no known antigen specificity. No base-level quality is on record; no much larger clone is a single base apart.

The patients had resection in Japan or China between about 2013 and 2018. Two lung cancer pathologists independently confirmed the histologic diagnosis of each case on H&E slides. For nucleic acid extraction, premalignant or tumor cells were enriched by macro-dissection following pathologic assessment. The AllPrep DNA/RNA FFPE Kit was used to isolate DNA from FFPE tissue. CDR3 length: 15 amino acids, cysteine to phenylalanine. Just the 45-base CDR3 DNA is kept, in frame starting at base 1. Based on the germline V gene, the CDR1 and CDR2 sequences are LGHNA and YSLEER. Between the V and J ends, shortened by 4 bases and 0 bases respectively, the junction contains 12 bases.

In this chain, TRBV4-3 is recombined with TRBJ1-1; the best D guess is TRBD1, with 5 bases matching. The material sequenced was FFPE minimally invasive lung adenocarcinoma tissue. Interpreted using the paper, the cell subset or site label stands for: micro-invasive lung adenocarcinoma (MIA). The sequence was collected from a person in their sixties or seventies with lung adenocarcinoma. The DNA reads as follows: TGCGCCAGCAGCCCAAGGGGCAGTTTGAACACTGAAGCTTTCTTT. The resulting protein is CASSPRGSLNTEAFF.